This paragraph covers one T cell receptor beta chain sequence. The data belong to a study of T cell responses to AZD1222 COVID-19 vaccine. Sequencing was performed with immunoSEQ multiplex PCR; in TCRdb, only in-frame clones are kept and a portion is missing. The sample has over 120,000 clones, and its top ten clones hold approximately 2%. The clonotype comes from an adult in good health. The sequenced sample consisted of peripheral blood.

CDR3 residues: CASSQSRQGYGYTF. Here the CDR3 DNA reads TGTGCCAGCAGCCAATCACGTCAGGGGTATGGCTACACCTTC. The rearrangement links TRBV14 to TRBJ1-2, with D possibly matching TRBD1 (6 bases). Between the trimmed V and J ends, which lost 2 bases and 5 bases, there was a span of 12 bases. The CDR3 has 14 residues. CDR1 and CDR2 (germline): SGHDN, FVKESK.